This T cell receptor (beta chain) is from a study of human T cells and chemical hapten exposure. General study results and limits: There was no change with DPC sensitization in TCRs above 1 in 1000 frequency. There were significantly more large CDR3 similarity clusters among expanded TCRs than among controls. Patch test score was positively correlated with the counts of PT1 expanded TCRs.

Germline V gives CDR1 SGHNT, CDR2 YYREEE (reference sequence). This CDR3 contains 13 residues. V lost 0 bases, J lost 3 bases, and 5 bases lay in between. The sample holds a few counts of this clonotype. Antigen: not known. TCRdb processed the RACE reads anew with MiXCR; each CDR3 protein has one entry. There are fewer than 100,000 distinct CDR3 sequences in the sample; 9.5% to 15% occur only once, and 2% to 2.5% lies in the top ten. The time point: patch test 1, 2 weeks after DPC sensitization. The treatment was: therapeutic diphenylcyclopropenone sensitization with weekly scalp DPC. The TCR was taken from a middle-aged woman with alopecia areata. Some clones in this sample may be carry-over from other donors' samples. J is TRBJ2-3 and V is TRBV5-4; possible D gene TRBD2, 5 bases. The sequencing used whole blood, collected in connection with sensitization to the hapten diphenylcyclopropenone (DPC). The CDR3 is CASSLAGTDTQYF. CDR3 sequence (DNA): TGTGCCAGCAGCTTGGCGGGGACAGATACGCAGTATTTT. Full variable domain (remainder filled in from reference TRBV5-4 and TRBJ2-3): ETGVTQSPTHLIKTRGQQVTLRCSSQSGHNTVSWYQQALGQGPQFIFQYYREEENGRGNFPPRFSGLQFPNYSSELNVNALELDDSALYLCASSLAGTDTQYFGPGTRLTVL.